The clone carrying this TCR beta chain was counted only a few times. Its specificity is unknown. The data belong to a study of T cell repertoires in cytomegalovirus infection. Overall study context: Public TCR beta signature analysis indicated the presence of both CMV infection and matching HLA type. Study-level points and caveats: HLA-C-restricted CMV-specific TCR beta clonotypes were dominant in the ex vivo response.

MiXCR was run by TCRdb on the reads, yielding one entry per CDR3 protein. Seen here are roughly 920,000 distinct CDR3 sequences, roughly a third observed once, and the top ten hold roughly 13%. The CDR3 has 14 amino acids. The V gene end was trimmed by 4 bases and the J gene end by 4 bases; junction bases not matched to a gene: 3. The germline V gene has CDR1 MGHDK and CDR2 SYGVNS. Sequences were derived from cultured CD8+ T cells from PBMCs, sampled from culture after CMV antigen stimulation. The rearrangement links TRBV25-1 to TRBJ2-3; 9 bases align to TRBD1. The source is a human donor in good health (CMV status not recorded). Some clones in this sample may be carry-over from other donors' samples. The CDR3 region is CASSGHRGPDTQYF. CDR3 bases: TGTGCCAGCAGTGGTCACAGGGGGCCAGATACGCAGTATTTT.